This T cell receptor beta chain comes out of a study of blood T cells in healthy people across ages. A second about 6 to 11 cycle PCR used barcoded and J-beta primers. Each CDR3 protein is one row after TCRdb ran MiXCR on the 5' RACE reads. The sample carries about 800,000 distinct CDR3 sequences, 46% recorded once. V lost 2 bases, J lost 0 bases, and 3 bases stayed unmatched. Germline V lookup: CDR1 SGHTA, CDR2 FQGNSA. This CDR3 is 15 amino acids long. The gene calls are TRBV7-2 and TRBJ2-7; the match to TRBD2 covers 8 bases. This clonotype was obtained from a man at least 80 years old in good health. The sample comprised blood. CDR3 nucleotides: TGTGCCAGCAGCTTACTCGGGAGGGGCTCCTACGAGCAGTACTTC. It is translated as CASSLLGRGSYEQYF.